This T cell receptor beta chain was observed in a study of T cells in Graves' hyperthyroidism and ophthalmopathy. Study results and caveats: Most thyroid-expanded clonotypes above 0.001 were also found in blood.

This clonotype has more than one count but fewer than ten. Its antigen is as yet unknown. Every diagnosis used clinical symptoms, serum thyroxine and TRAb, thyroid ultrasound and orbital computed tomography. Amplified TCR beta CDR3 regions derived from RNA transcripts. The study used the HTBI primer set for a first-round RT-PCR of the TCR CDR3. A single record per CDR3 protein comes from TCRdb applying MiXCR to the multiplex PCR reads. Of approximately 570,000 distinct CDR3 sequences in the sample, 15% to 20% were seen once. The specimen sequenced was blood. This receptor was taken from a man in his forties with Graves' ophthalmopathy.

CDR3 bases: TGCGCCAGCAGCCCGGACAGGTCGGACACTGAAGCTTTCTTT. It yields the protein CASSPDRSDTEAFF. This rearrangement joins TRBV5-1 to TRBJ1-1, with 7 nucleotides matching TRBD1. V was clipped by 4 bases and J by 3 bases; unmatched bases: 6. The germline V gene encodes CDR1 SGHRS and CDR2 YFSETQ. The CDR3 loop spans 14 amino acids.